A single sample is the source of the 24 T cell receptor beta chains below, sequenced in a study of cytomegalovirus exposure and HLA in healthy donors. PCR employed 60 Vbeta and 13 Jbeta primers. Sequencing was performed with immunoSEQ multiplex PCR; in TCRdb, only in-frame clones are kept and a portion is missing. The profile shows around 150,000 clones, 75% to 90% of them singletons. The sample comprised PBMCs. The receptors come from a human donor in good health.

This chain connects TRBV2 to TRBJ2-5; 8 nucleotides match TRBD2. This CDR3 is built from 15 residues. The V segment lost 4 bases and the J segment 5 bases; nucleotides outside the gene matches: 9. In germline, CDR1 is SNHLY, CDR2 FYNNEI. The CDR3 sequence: CASSGPGGPGETQYF. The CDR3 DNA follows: TGTGCCAGCAGTGGGCCGGGGGGGCCTGGGGAGACCCAGTACTTC.

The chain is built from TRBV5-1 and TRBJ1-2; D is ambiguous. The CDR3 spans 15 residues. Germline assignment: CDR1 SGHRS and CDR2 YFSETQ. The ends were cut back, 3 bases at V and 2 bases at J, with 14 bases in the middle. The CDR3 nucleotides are TGCGCCAGCAGCTCGCTGGGCTACAGCAACTATGGCTACACCTTC. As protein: CASSSLGYSNYGYTF.

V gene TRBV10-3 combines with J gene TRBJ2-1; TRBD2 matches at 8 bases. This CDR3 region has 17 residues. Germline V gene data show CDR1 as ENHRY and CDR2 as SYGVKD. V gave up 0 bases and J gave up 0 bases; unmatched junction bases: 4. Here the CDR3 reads CAISESVRGGSYNEQFF. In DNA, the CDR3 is TGTGCCATCAGTGAGTCGGTTCGGGGGGGCTCCTACAATGAGCAGTTCTTC.

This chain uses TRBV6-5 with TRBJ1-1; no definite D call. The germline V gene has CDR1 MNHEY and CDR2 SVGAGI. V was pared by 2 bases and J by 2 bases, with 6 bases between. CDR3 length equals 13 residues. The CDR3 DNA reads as TGTGCCAGCAGTTACAGCGATAACACTGAAGCTTTCTTT. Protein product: CASSYSDNTEAFF.

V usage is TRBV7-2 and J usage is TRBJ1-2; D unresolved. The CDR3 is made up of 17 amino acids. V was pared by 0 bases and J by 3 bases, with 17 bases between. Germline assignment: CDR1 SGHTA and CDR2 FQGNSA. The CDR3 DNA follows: TGTGCCAGCAGCTTAGCAGCGGAGCCCCGTTTAGACTATGGCTACACCTTC. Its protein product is CASSLAAEPRLDYGYTF.

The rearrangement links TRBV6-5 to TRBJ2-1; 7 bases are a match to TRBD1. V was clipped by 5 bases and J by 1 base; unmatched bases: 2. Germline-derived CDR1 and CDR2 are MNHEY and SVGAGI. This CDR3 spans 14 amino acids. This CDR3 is CASSRQGSYNEQFF. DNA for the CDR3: TGTGCCAGCAGTCGACAGGGTTCCTACAATGAGCAGTTCTTC.

The CDR3 DNA is TGTGCCAGCAGCTCAACAGGGGGCTACTATGGCTACACCTTC. This gives the protein CASSSTGGYYGYTF. This chain uses TRBV7-2 with TRBJ1-2, with 9 bases identical to TRBD1. CDR1 SGHTA and CDR2 FQGNSA come from the germline V gene. The CDR3 has 14 residues. V lost 4 bases, J lost 3 bases, and 3 bases stayed unmatched.

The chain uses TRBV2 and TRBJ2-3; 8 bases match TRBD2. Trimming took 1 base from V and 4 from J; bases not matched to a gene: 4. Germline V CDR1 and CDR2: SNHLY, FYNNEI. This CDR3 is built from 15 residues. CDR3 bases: TGTGCCAGCAGTGAAGAAGCGGGGGCCGCAGATACGCAGTATTTT. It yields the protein CASSEEAGAADTQYF.

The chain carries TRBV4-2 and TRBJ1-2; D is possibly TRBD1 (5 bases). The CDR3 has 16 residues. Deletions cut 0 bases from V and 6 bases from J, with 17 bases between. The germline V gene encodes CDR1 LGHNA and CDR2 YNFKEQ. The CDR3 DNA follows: TGTGCCAGCAGCCAAGACCCGGCTGGGGCGCGAGATGGCTACACCTTC. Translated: CASSQDPAGARDGYTF.

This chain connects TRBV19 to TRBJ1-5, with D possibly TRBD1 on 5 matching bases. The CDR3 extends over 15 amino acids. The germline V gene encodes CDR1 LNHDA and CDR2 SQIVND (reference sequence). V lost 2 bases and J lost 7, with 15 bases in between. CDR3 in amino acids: CASSILGQMGQPQHF. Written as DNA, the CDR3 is TGTGCCAGTAGTATACTCGGACAAATGGGGCAGCCCCAGCATTTT.

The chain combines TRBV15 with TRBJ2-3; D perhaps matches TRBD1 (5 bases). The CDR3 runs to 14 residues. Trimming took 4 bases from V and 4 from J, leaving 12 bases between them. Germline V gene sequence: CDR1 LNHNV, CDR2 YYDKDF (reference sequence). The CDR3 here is CATSMTVGADTQYF. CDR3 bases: TGTGCCACCAGCATGACAGTTGGGGCAGATACGCAGTATTTT.

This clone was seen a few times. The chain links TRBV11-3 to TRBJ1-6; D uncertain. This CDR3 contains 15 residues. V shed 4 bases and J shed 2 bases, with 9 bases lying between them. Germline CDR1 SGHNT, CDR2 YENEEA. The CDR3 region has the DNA TGTGCCAGCAGCTCGTCCGGTACCTATAATTCACCCCTCCACTTT. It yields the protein CASSSSGTYNSPLHF.

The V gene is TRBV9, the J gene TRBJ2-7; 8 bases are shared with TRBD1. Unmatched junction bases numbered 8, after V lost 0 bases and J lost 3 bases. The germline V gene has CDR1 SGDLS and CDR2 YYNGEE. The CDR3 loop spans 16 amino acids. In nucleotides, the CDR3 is TGTGCCAGCAGCGTAGATAGTACAGGGGGTATCTACGAGCAGTACTTC. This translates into CASSVDSTGGIYEQYF.

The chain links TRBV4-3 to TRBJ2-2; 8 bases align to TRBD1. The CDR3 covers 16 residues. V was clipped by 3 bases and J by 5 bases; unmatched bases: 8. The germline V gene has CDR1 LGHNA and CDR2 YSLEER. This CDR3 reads CASSHKTGDWTGELFF. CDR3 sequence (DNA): TGCGCCAGCAGCCACAAGACAGGGGATTGGACCGGGGAGCTGTTTTTT.

The CDR3 spells CASSLLSGGGLEQFF. CDR3 sequence (DNA): TGTGCCAGCAGTTTATTGAGCGGGGGGGGACTCGAGCAGTTCTTC. The chain is built from TRBV27 and TRBJ2-1; TRBD2 agrees at 10 bases. The germline V gene encodes CDR1 MNHEY and CDR2 SMNVEV (reference sequence). J was trimmed by 10 bases and V by 1 base; bases with no gene match: 7. This CDR3 has 15 amino acids.

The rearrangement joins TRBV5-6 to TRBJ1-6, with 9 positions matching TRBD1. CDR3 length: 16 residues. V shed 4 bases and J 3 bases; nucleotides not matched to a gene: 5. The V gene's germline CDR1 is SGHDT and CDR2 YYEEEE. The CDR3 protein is CASSPSTGGYNSPLHF. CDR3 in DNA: TGTGCCAGCAGCCCTTCGACAGGGGGCTATAATTCACCCCTCCACTTT.

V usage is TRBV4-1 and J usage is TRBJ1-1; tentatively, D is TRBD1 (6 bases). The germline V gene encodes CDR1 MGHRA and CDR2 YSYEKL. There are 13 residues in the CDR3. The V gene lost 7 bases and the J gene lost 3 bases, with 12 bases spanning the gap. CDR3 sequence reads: CASKRGGDTEAFF. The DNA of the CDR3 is TGCGCCAGCAAAAGGGGGGGGGACACTGAAGCTTTCTTT.

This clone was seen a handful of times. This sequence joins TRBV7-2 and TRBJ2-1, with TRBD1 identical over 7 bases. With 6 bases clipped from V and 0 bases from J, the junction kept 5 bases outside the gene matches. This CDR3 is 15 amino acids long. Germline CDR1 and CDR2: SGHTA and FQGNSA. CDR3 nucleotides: TGTGCCAGCAGATTGGGACAGAGCTCCTACAATGAGCAGTTCTTC. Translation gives CASRLGQSSYNEQFF.

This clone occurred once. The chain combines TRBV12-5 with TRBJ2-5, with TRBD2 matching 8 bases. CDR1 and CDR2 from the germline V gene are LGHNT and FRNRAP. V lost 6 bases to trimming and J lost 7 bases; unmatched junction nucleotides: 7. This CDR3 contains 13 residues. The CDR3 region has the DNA TGTGCTAGTGGCCCCCGGGGGGGAGGGACCCAGTACTTC. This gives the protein CASGPRGGGTQYF.

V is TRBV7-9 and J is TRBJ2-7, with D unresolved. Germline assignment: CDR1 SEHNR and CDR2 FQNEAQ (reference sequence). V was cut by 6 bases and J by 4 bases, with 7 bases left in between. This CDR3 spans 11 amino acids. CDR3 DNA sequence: TGTGCCAGCAGGGCCAATTACGAGCAGTACTTC. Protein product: CASRANYEQYF.

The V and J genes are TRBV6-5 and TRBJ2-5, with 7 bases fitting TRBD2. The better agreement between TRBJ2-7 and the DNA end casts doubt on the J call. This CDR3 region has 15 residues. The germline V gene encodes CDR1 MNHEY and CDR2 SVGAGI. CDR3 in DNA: TGTGCCAGCAGACAAAGCGGGGTCCCCTCCTACGAGCAGTACTTC. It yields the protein CASRQSGVPSYEQYF.

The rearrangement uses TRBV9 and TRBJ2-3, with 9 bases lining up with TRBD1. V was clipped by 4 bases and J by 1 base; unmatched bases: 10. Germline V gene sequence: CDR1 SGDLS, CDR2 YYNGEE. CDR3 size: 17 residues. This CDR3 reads CASSPSRTGDRTDTQYF. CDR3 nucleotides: TGTGCCAGCAGCCCGAGCAGGACAGGGGATCGCACAGATACGCAGTATTTT.

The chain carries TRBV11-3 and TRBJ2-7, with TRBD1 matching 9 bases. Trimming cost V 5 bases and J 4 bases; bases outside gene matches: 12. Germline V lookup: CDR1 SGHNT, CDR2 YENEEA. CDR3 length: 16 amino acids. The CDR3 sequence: CASSPSLGTGTYEQYF. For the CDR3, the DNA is TGTGCCAGCAGCCCTTCCCTAGGGACAGGGACATACGAGCAGTACTTC. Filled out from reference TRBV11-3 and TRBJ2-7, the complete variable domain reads EAGVVQSPRYKIIEKKQPVAFWCNPISGHNTLYWYLQNLGQGPELLIRYENEEAVDDSQLPKDRFSAERLKGVDSTLKIQPAELGDSAVYLCASSPSLGTGTYEQYFGPGTRLTVT.

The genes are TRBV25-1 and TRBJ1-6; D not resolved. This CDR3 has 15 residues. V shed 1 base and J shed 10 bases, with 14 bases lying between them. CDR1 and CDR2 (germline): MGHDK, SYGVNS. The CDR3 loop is CASSEWRAPYSPLHF. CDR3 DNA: TGTGCCAGCAGTGAATGGAGGGCCCCATACTCACCCCTCCACTTT.